Included here is one TCR beta chain sequence, with context. The antigen is not known. The record originates from a study of blood T cells in healthy people across ages. The CDR3 length is 19 residues. Trimming stripped 2 bases from V and 1 base from J, with 23 bases between. The germline V gene encodes CDR1 MGHRA and CDR2 YSYEKL. Overall study results and limits: Leaving the PBMCs unsorted stopped any conclusive comparison of naive versus antigen-experienced cells. Percentage of naive T cells showed a strong correlation with TCR beta diversity. Higher diversity, along with more naive CD4+ cells, distinguished long-lived donors from aged donors.

Every participating donor contributed about 10 milliliters of peripheral blood through a draw. Sample-barcoded 5' priming and a J-beta primer mix drove a second PCR of about 6 to 12 cycles. TCRdb independently ran MiXCR on the 5' RACE reads; one entry per CDR3 protein. The sample records 1.6 million or so distinct CDR3 sequences, 30% to 35% being singletons. Sequencing was carried out using blood. This receptor was identified in a woman aged 25 to 39 in good health. This chain links TRBV4-1 with TRBJ1-1; D remains unclear. In DNA, the CDR3 is TGCGCCAGCAGCCAAACAGACCGGACGGGAGGTGGGTCGAACACTGAAGCTTTCTTT. This codes for CASSQTDRTGGGSNTEAFF.